A single sample is the source of the 27 T cell receptor beta chains below, sequenced in a study of lymphopenia after photon versus proton radiotherapy. The data were produced by immunoSEQ multiplex PCR, yet TCRdb's version contains in-frame clones alone and is incomplete. Here the sample spans tens of thousands of clones, nearly 85% being singletons. This specimen was peripheral blood, taken from a patient treated with proton-based radiotherapy. Every receptor here comes from a woman between 65 and 79 years old with pancreatic cancer.

The chain uses TRBV19 and TRBJ1-4; D not certain. CDR1 and CDR2 (germline): LNHDA, SQIVND (reference sequence). This CDR3 contains 15 residues. Deletions cut 3 bases from V and 8 bases from J, with 16 bases between. CDR3 amino acids: CASSIRKTSQEKLFF. The CDR3 coding sequence is TGTGCCAGTAGTATTAGGAAGACCAGCCAAGAAAAACTGTTTTTT.

V usage is TRBV18 and J usage is TRBJ1-2; D gene ambiguous. Germline CDR1 is KGHSH and CDR2 is LQKENI. CDR3 size: 11 residues. V lost 1 base and J lost 8, with 5 bases in between. CDR3 sequence: CASSPLRGYTF. The CDR3 DNA follows: TGTGCCAGCTCACCACTGAGGGGCTACACCTTC.

This chain connects TRBV6-5 to TRBJ2-1; D might be TRBD1 (6 bases). CDR1 and CDR2 from the germline V gene are MNHEY and SVGAGI. Trimming cost V 6 bases and J 3 bases, with 12 bases left between them. This CDR3 region has 14 residues. This CDR3 is CASSQSDSYNEQFF. The CDR3 bases are TGTGCCAGCAGCCAATCGGACAGCTACAATGAGCAGTTCTTC.

This chain links TRBV28 with TRBJ1-2, with 8 bases matching TRBD1. The CDR3 totals 15 residues. Germline lookup yields CDR1 MDHEN and CDR2 SYDVKM. J lost 4 bases, V lost 1 base, and 5 bases had no gene match. The CDR3 DNA follows: TGTGCCAGCAGTTTATTGGGACAGGTCCTCTATGGCTACACCTTC. As protein: CASSLLGQVLYGYTF.

The V and J genes are TRBV10-2 and TRBJ2-1; TRBD2 aligns across 13 bases. Losses at the gene ends were 6 bases for V and 5 bases for J; bases not matched to a gene: 1. Per germline, CDR1 WSHSY and CDR2 SAAADI. The CDR3 totals 14 residues. The CDR3 loop is CASRGLAGDNEQFF. CDR3 coding DNA: TGCGCCAGCAGAGGACTAGCGGGAGACAATGAGCAGTTCTTC.

The chain carries TRBV30 and TRBJ2-2; weak D call: TRBD2 (6 bases). This CDR3 has 15 amino acids. Looked up from germline, CDR1 is GTSNPN and CDR2 is SVGIG (reference sequence). Trimming took 0 bases from V and 4 from J, leaving 12 bases between them. CDR3 in amino acids: CAWSVKEGPTGELFF. In DNA, the CDR3 is TGTGCCTGGAGTGTAAAGGAGGGGCCCACCGGGGAGCTGTTTTTT.

The V and J genes are TRBV27 and TRBJ1-2; tentative D call: TRBD1 (5 bases). With 5 bases removed from V and 1 base from J, the gap between germline ends came to 14 bases. The CDR3 covers 15 residues. Germline V gene sequence: CDR1 MNHEY, CDR2 SMNVEV (reference sequence). The chain's CDR3 is CASSPWGRLNYGYTF. CDR3 sequence (DNA): TGTGCCAGCAGTCCATGGGGACGGCTTAACTATGGCTACACCTTC.

A single count supports this clone. V usage is TRBV25-1 and J usage is TRBJ1-2, with no clear D. V was trimmed by 6 bases and J by 0 bases, leaving 8 bases between them. CDR3 length: 13 residues. Germline V CDR1 and CDR2: MGHDK, SYGVNS. The chain's CDR3 is CASSGTANYGYTF. Written as DNA, the CDR3 is TGTGCCAGCAGCGGAACAGCTAACTATGGCTACACCTTC.

This clone was observed once. The chain employs TRBV7-8 and TRBJ1-6; 9 nucleotides agree with TRBD1. V lost 5 bases to trimming and J lost 9 bases; unmatched junction nucleotides: 5. The germline gives CDR1 SGHVS, CDR2 FQNEAQ. There are 14 residues in the CDR3. The CDR3 DNA is TGTGCCAGCAGCGCGACAGGGGGGGGTTCACCCCTCCACTTT. It yields the protein CASSATGGGSPLHF.

The chain joins TRBV5-1 to TRBJ2-1, with 9 bases identical to TRBD1. J gave up 8 bases and V 2 bases, and 8 bases lay outside the gene matches. The CDR3 has 15 residues. Germline V gives CDR1 SGHRS, CDR2 YFSETQ. CDR3 protein: CASSFAGQGTHEQFF. The CDR3 region has the DNA TGCGCCAGCAGCTTTGCGGGACAGGGTACCCATGAGCAGTTCTTC.

The rearrangement links TRBV11-3 to TRBJ2-1; D ambiguous. Per the germline V gene, CDR1 is SGHNT and CDR2 is YENEEA. The V end lost 5 bases, the J end lost 4 bases, and 15 bases lay between the germline ends. The CDR3 is made up of 15 amino acids. The CDR3 DNA is TGTGCCAGCAGCGACTCCAGAACGGTTTACAATGAGCAGTTCTTC. Protein product: CASSDSRTVYNEQFF.

This clone was seen just once. V is TRBV6-5 and J is TRBJ1-2; D gene unclear. Per germline, CDR1 MNHEY and CDR2 SVGAGI. This CDR3 contains 13 residues. V was trimmed by 6 bases and J by 4 bases, leaving 12 bases between them. CDR3 in amino acids: CASSPGETYGYTF. CDR3 in DNA: TGTGCCAGCAGCCCAGGTGAAACCTATGGCTACACCTTC.

This chain joins TRBV7-9 and TRBJ1-1; D ambiguous. This CDR3 is 13 amino acids long. Germline V lookup: CDR1 SEHNR, CDR2 FQNEAQ (reference sequence). Trimming cost V 1 base and J 1 base, with 4 bases left between them. The CDR3 here is CASSLDENTEAFF. CDR3 coding DNA: TGTGCCAGCAGCTTAGATGAGAACACTGAAGCTTTCTTT.

This chain links TRBV13 with TRBJ2-7; the match to TRBD1 covers 7 bases. The CDR3 has 18 residues. Germline V gene lookup returns CDR1 PRHDT and CDR2 FYEKMQ (reference sequence). The V gene end was trimmed by 6 bases and the J gene end by 2 bases; junction bases not matched to a gene: 19. The CDR3 sequence is CASRQGVVSGTEPYEQYF. Written as DNA, the CDR3 is TGTGCCAGCAGACAAGGCGTCGTATCCGGGACAGAACCCTACGAGCAGTACTTC.

V gene TRBV11-2 combines with J gene TRBJ2-3, with 9 bases fitting TRBD1. CDR1 is SGHAT and CDR2 is FQNNGV in the germline V gene. Unmatched junction bases numbered 14, after V lost 6 bases and J lost 4 bases. The CDR3 contains 17 residues. The CDR3 DNA sequence: TGTGCCAGCAGTTACCGGCGTACAGGGGGCAGCGCAGATACGCAGTATTTT. Amino acid sequence: CASSYRRTGGSADTQYF.

This chain connects TRBV6-5 to TRBJ1-1; D gene unclear. This CDR3 has 11 amino acids. V was cut by 7 bases and J by 13 bases, with 16 bases left in between. Germline V gives CDR1 MNHEY, CDR2 SVGAGI. CDR3 sequence: CASTPRYSGFF. CDR3 nucleotide sequence: TGTGCCAGCACCCCACGCTACTCAGGTTTCTTT.

This rearrangement joins TRBV7-9 to TRBJ2-1; tentatively, D is TRBD2 (5 bases). The CDR3 has 12 residues. The germline V gene has CDR1 SEHNR and CDR2 FQNEAQ (reference sequence). The V gene lost 10 bases and the J gene lost 3 bases, with 10 bases spanning the gap. CDR3 loop: CATGVLYNEQFF. Here the CDR3 DNA reads TGTGCCACCGGGGTCCTCTACAATGAGCAGTTCTTC.

J is TRBJ1-1 and V is TRBV7-2, with D unresolved. Trimming took off 6 bases at V and 0 bases at J, with 8 bases between the two ends. Germline CDR1 reads SGHTA; CDR2 reads FQGNSA. CDR3 length: 13 amino acids. CDR3 residues: CASRRDVNTEAFF. CDR3 nucleotide sequence: TGTGCCAGCAGGAGGGATGTGAACACTGAAGCTTTCTTT.

J is TRBJ1-1 and V is TRBV6-5; tentative D call: TRBD1 (5 bases). CDR3 length: 15 residues. The germline gives CDR1 MNHEY, CDR2 SVGAGI. V shed 5 bases and J shed 4 bases, with 17 bases lying between them. In DNA, the CDR3 is TGTGCCAGCAGTAGACCCGCCGGGGGAGCCACTGAAGCTTTCTTT. Protein product: CASSRPAGGATEAFF.

The rearrangement uses TRBV5-1 and TRBJ1-1, with a possible D match to TRBD1 (6 bases). CDR1 and CDR2 from the germline V gene are SGHRS and YFSETQ. This CDR3 region has 12 residues. V was pared by 5 bases and J by 3 bases, with 8 bases between. The CDR3 protein is CASRDSYTEAFF. In nucleotides, the CDR3 is TGCGCCAGCAGGGACAGTTACACTGAAGCTTTCTTT.

The CDR3 sequence is CASTMTGFLEAFF. The CDR3 DNA reads as TGTGCCAGCACCATGACAGGGTTTCTAGAAGCTTTCTTT. The chain has TRBV7-9 and TRBJ1-1; 7 bases are a match to TRBD1. Germline V gives CDR1 SEHNR, CDR2 FQNEAQ (reference sequence). The CDR3 totals 13 residues. With 7 bases clipped from V and 8 bases from J, the junction kept 10 bases outside the gene matches.

This clone was recorded once. J is TRBJ2-7 and V is TRBV5-6; D not resolved. Germline V gene sequence: CDR1 SGHDT, CDR2 YYEEEE. Trimming took off 0 bases at V and 2 bases at J, with 9 bases between the two ends. CDR3 length: 14 residues. This CDR3 is CASSLEGGTYEQYF. The DNA for the CDR3 is TGTGCCAGCAGCTTGGAAGGCGGAACCTACGAGCAGTACTTC.

In its sample, this clone was seen once. The rearrangement links TRBV7-8 to TRBJ2-1; D perhaps matches TRBD2 (5 bases). The CDR3 runs 13 residues. V lost 5 bases to trimming and J lost 4 bases, with 9 bases between them. Per the germline V gene, CDR1 is SGHVS and CDR2 is FQNEAQ. The CDR3 region is CASSVTSYNEQFF. CDR3 sequence (DNA): TGTGCCAGCAGCGTCACTAGTTACAATGAGCAGTTCTTC.

The chain couples TRBV28 to TRBJ1-2; 8 bases fit TRBD1. Germline lookup yields CDR1 MDHEN and CDR2 SYDVKM. The CDR3 totals 15 residues. Unmatched junction bases numbered 7, after V lost 4 bases and J lost 3 bases. As DNA, the CDR3 is TGTGCCAGCAGTTCCCGGCACAGGGGGTACTATGGCTACACCTTC. This codes for CASSSRHRGYYGYTF.

The J gene is TRBJ2-2, the V gene TRBV10-3; 9 bases are shared with TRBD1. Germline values: CDR1 ENHRY, CDR2 SYGVKD. The CDR3 covers 17 residues. Germline trimming cut 7 bases from V and 5 bases from J; bases unmatched to any gene: 14. CDR3 loop: CAITTNGNRGHTGELFF. The CDR3 DNA reads TGTGCCATCACCACAAATGGTAACAGGGGGCATACCGGGGAGCTGTTTTTT.

This clone was counted between two and nine times. The chain recombines TRBV7-9 with TRBJ2-7; TRBD1 agrees at 7 bases. V lost 3 bases and J lost 4; bases outside the gene matches: 6. The CDR3 totals 14 residues. Germline CDR1 and CDR2: SEHNR and FQNEAQ (reference sequence). In DNA form, the CDR3 reads TGTGCCAGCAGCTTTGGACAGGAACTGTACGAGCAGTACTTC. The encoded protein is CASSFGQELYEQYF.

Only a few counts were recorded for this clone. V and J are TRBV28 and TRBJ2-6; D ambiguous. Trimming stripped 5 bases from V and 0 bases from J, with 8 bases between. This CDR3 is 15 amino acids long. Germline V lookup: CDR1 MDHEN, CDR2 SYDVKM. Written as DNA, the CDR3 is TGTGCCAGCAGTCTTCCCGTCTCTGGGGCCAACGTCCTGACTTTC. Translating gives CASSLPVSGANVLTF.